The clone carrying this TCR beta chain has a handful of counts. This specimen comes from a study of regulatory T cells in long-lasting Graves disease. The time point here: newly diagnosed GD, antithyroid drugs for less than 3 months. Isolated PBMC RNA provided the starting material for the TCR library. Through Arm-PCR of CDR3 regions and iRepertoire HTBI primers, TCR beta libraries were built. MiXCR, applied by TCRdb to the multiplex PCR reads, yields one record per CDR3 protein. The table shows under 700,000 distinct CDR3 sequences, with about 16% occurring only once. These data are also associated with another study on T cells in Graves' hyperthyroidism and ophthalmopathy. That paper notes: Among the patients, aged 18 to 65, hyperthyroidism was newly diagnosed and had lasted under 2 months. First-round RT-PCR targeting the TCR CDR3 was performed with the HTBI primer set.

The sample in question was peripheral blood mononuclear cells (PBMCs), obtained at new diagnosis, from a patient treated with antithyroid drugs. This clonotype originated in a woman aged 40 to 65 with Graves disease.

CDR3 in DNA: TGTGCCAGCAGTGATACAGCGTCCTATGGCTACACCTTC. This gives the protein CASSDTASYGYTF. The chain recombines TRBV25-1 with TRBJ1-2; D is unclear. V dropped 3 bases and J dropped 4 bases, with 9 bases sitting between them. From germline, CDR1 is MGHDK and CDR2 SYGVNS. CDR3 length equals 13 residues.